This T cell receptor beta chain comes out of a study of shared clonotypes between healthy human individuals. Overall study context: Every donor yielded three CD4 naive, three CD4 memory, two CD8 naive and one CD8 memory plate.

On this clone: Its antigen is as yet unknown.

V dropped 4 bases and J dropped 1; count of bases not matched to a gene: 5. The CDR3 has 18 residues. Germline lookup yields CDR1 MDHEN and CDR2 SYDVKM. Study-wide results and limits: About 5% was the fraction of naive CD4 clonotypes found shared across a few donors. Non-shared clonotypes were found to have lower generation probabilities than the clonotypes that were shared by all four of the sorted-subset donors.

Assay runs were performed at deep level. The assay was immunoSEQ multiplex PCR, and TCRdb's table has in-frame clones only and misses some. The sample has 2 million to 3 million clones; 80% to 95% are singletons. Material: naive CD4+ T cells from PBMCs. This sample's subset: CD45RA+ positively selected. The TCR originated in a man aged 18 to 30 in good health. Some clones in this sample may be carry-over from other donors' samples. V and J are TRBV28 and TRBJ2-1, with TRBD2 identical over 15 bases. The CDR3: CASSSTGTSGRSYNEQFF. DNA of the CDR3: TGTGCCAGCAGTTCCACCGGGACTAGCGGGAGGTCCTACAATGAGCAGTTCTTC.